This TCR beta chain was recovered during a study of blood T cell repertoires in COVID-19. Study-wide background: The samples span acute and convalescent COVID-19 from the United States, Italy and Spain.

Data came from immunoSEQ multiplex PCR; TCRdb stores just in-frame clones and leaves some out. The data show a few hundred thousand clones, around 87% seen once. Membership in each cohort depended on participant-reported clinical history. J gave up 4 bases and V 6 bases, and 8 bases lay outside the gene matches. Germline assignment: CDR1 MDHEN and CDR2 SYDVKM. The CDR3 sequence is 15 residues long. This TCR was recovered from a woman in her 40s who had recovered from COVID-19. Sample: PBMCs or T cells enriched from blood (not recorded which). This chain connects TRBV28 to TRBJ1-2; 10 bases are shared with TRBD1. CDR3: CASSRTGTGVYGYTF. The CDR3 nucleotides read TGTGCCAGCAGCCGAACCGGGACAGGGGTCTATGGCTACACCTTC.